This TCR beta chain stems from a study of T cells in Graves' hyperthyroidism and ophthalmopathy. The TCR beta CDR3 regions underwent amplification using RNA transcripts as the source. The HTBI primer set served for first-round RT-PCR of the TCR CDR3. Each CDR3 protein is one row after TCRdb ran MiXCR on the multiplex PCR reads. The repertoire includes 540,000 or so distinct CDR3 sequences, roughly 14% of them detected once, and around 7.3% sits in the top ten. This clonotype has at least ten counts. Germline CDR1 reads SEHNR; CDR2 reads FQNEAQ (reference sequence). V shed 3 bases and J shed 0 bases, with 13 bases lying between them. The CDR3 consists of 16 residues. Orbital computed tomography and thyroid ultrasound, together with serum TRAb and thyroxine and clinical symptoms, were used for diagnoses.

The V call is TRBV7-9, the J call TRBJ2-3; possibly TRBD1 for D (6 bases). The sample was blood. This TCR came from a woman under 40 with Graves' hyperthyroidism. The CDR3 nucleotides read TGTGCCAGCAGCTTGGCCCCCCAGGGGAGCACAGATACGCAGTATTTT. It is translated as CASSLAPQGSTDTQYF.